The 10 T cell receptor beta chains below all came from one sample that was sequenced in a study of T cell responses to AZD1222 COVID-19 vaccine. Assay: immunoSEQ multiplex PCR; the TCRdb copy retains only in-frame clones and omits some. Of roughly 100,000 clones listed, about 94% are singletons. Sequencing used peripheral blood, obtained on day 0 of AZD1222 vaccination. The receptor source for this set is an adult in good health.

The chain combines TRBV9 with TRBJ2-7, with 9 bases fitting TRBD1. The junction had 3 bases not matched to a gene; V was cut back by 4 bases and J by 7 bases. CDR1 SGDLS and CDR2 YYNGEE come from the germline V gene. The CDR3 is 12 amino acids. CDR3 DNA: TGTGCCAGCAGCAACAGGGGGCAGGAGCAGTACTTC. It is translated as CASSNRGQEQYF.

The chain joins TRBV6-1 to TRBJ1-2; D is unresolved. V was clipped by 3 bases and J by 1 base, with 12 bases between them. This CDR3 is 15 amino acids long. Germline CDR1 MNHNS, CDR2 SASEGT. The CDR3: CASSDPLPINYGYTF. CDR3 DNA sequence: TGTGCCAGCAGTGACCCGCTACCGATTAACTATGGCTACACCTTC.

The chain has TRBV11-3 and TRBJ2-7; weak D call: TRBD2 (5 bases). There are 16 residues in the CDR3. Germline loops: CDR1 SGHNT, CDR2 YENEEA. V lost 1 base, J lost 3 bases, and 16 bases lay in between. The chain's CDR3 is CASSLGGSEVGYEQYF. CDR3 nucleotides: TGTGCCAGCAGCTTAGGTGGGAGCGAGGTCGGCTACGAGCAGTACTTC. The entire variable domain, with the rest obtained from reference TRBV11-3 and TRBJ2-7, is as follows: EAGVVQSPRYKIIEKKQPVAFWCNPISGHNTLYWYLQNLGQGPELLIRYENEEAVDDSQLPKDRFSAERLKGVDSTLKIQPAELGDSAVYLCASSLGGSEVGYEQYFGPGTRLTVT.

V and J are TRBV7-8 and TRBJ2-2; 9 nucleotides agree with TRBD2. The CDR3 totals 17 residues. Unmatched junction bases numbered 9, after V lost 1 base and J lost 6 bases. Germline CDR1 reads SGHVS; CDR2 reads FQNEAQ. The chain's CDR3 is CASSLVLSGSLAGELFF. The CDR3 bases are TGTGCCAGCAGCTTAGTCCTTAGCGGGAGTTTAGCCGGGGAGCTGTTTTTT.

The V gene is TRBV19, the J gene TRBJ1-2; D call uncertain. The V gene's germline CDR1 is LNHDA and CDR2 SQIVND (reference sequence). The CDR3 is 11 residues long. V shed 7 bases and J shed 4 bases, with 7 bases lying between them. CDR3 amino acids: CASKDLYGYTF. DNA for the CDR3: TGTGCCAGTAAAGATCTCTATGGCTACACCTTC.

The chain has TRBV6-4 and TRBJ1-4; D ambiguous. V dropped 6 bases and J dropped 4 bases, with 9 bases sitting between them. The CDR3 consists of 13 residues. In germline, CDR1 is MRHNA, CDR2 SNTAGT. CDR3 loop: CASRQKLNEKLFF. The CDR3 region has the DNA TGTGCCAGCAGGCAGAAACTTAATGAAAAACTGTTTTTT.

This chain connects TRBV9 to TRBJ2-3; 12 positions match TRBD2. Germline V gene sequence: CDR1 SGDLS, CDR2 YYNGEE. This CDR3 has 18 amino acids. Germline trimming cut 0 bases from V and 3 bases from J; bases unmatched to any gene: 8. CDR3 nucleotides: TGTGCCAGCAGCGTAGGACTAGCGGGAGCCGGCCGTACAGATACGCAGTATTTT. It codes for CASSVGLAGAGRTDTQYF.

The rearrangement joins TRBV10-3 to TRBJ2-1; a possible D gene is TRBD2 (7 bases). CDR3 length: 19 amino acids. V lost 0 bases, J lost 0 bases, and 18 bases lay in between. CDR1 ENHRY and CDR2 SYGVKD come from the germline V gene. Here the CDR3 reads CAISESGGAHASSYNEQFF. The CDR3 nucleotides read TGTGCCATCAGTGAGTCGGGGGGGGCACATGCCAGCTCCTACAATGAGCAGTTCTTC.

V and J are TRBV7-9 and TRBJ2-5; 11 bases map to TRBD2. This CDR3 has 14 amino acids. Looked up from germline, CDR1 is SEHNR and CDR2 is FQNEAQ (reference sequence). V shed 3 bases and J 3 bases; nucleotides not matched to a gene: 0. The CDR3 reads CASSLGLAEETQYF. In DNA form, the CDR3 reads TGTGCCAGCAGCTTGGGACTAGCGGAAGAGACCCAGTACTTC.

The J gene is TRBJ1-1, the V gene TRBV7-3, with D unresolved. Deletions cut 3 bases from V and 1 base from J, with 6 bases between. Germline lookup yields CDR1 SGHTA and CDR2 FQGTGA. This CDR3 is 13 amino acids long. CDR3 residues: CASSFVANTEAFF. The CDR3 DNA follows: TGTGCCAGCAGCTTCGTCGCGAACACTGAAGCTTTCTTT. The full variable domain, in which reference TRBV7-3 and TRBJ1-1 provide the parts outside the CDR3, is GAGVSQTPSNKVTEKGKYVELRCDPISGHTALYWYRQSLGQGPEFLIYFQGTGAADDSGLPNDRFFAVRPEGSVSTLKIQRTERGDSAVYLCASSFVANTEAFFGQGTRLTVV.